This TCR beta chain came from a study of blood T cell repertoires in COVID-19. The wider study: Acute and convalescent COVID-19 specimens originated in the United States, Italy and Spain. In each case, the material was cDNA or gDNA derived from T cells, B-cell-depleted T cells, or PBMCs.

The authors' processing: Reference gene primer amplification gave nucleated cell count estimates. Repertoires were generated with immunoSEQ multiplex PCR, while TCRdb's copy carries only in-frame clones and drops some. The DNA was the basis for D and trimming; V, J and clone size are from that table. Among 130,000 to 150,000 clones listed, approximately 86% were seen once. The V gene's germline CDR1 is SGHRS and CDR2 YFSETQ. V was clipped by 0 bases and J by 0 bases, with 9 bases between them. This CDR3 contains 16 residues. Specimen: peripheral blood. The sequence derives from a man in his sixties or seventies with acute or convalescent COVID-19. This chain connects TRBV5-1 to TRBJ2-2; D is ambiguous. Here the CDR3 reads CASSLGRQANTGELFF. The CDR3 DNA sequence: TGCGCCAGCAGCTTGGGCCGGCAGGCGAACACCGGGGAGCTGTTTTTT.